The text below deals with one T cell receptor (beta chain). Its antigen remains unidentified. The data originate from a study of post-analysis software for immune sequencing data. At the level of the study: Progressive-relapsing, secondary progressive and relapsing-remitting multiple sclerosis were among the disease courses included.

The CDR3 extends over 14 amino acids. Germline loops: CDR1 MGHRA, CDR2 YSYEKL. V dropped 0 bases and J dropped 7 bases, with 10 bases sitting between them. The TCR beta cDNA libraries contained unique molecular identifiers. MiXCR was run by TCRdb on the PCR reads, yielding one entry per CDR3 protein. Among approximately 360,000 distinct CDR3 sequences listed, 30% to 45% were seen once. Whole-study results and caveats: With TRBV5-6, TRBV5-1 and TRBV20-1 included, roughly five TRBV segments were more frequent in patients than in controls. Under the F measure, samples that were prepared in one batch clustered strongly together. There was significantly lower normalized Chao1 diversity in multiple sclerosis patients than in controls.

Sequencing was done on a sample of blood. The rearrangement joins TRBV4-1 to TRBJ1-5; D is unresolved. The receptor comes from a girl aged 10 to 17 with multiple sclerosis. The CDR3 protein is CASSQDRLGQPQHF. In nucleotides, the CDR3 is TGCGCCAGCAGCCAAGACAGATTGGGGCAGCCCCAGCATTTT.